A single sample gave rise to the 29 T cell receptor beta chains below, sequenced in a study of blood T cell repertoires in COVID-19. The method was immunoSEQ multiplex PCR; TCRdb's version includes in-frame clones alone and lacks a portion of them. The sample has 290,000 or so clones, approximately 80% seen once. The sequencing sample was made of PBMCs or T cells enriched from blood (not recorded which). The receptors here all came from a man aged 40-49 years who had been exposed to COVID-19.

The chain employs TRBV12-5 and TRBJ2-1; 8 bases agree with TRBD2. CDR1 is LGHNT and CDR2 is FRNRAP in the germline V gene. The V gene end was trimmed by 6 bases and the J gene end by 9 bases; junction bases not matched to a gene: 10. The CDR3 has 14 residues. The DNA for the CDR3 is TGTGCTAGTGGCGGATCAGCGGGAGTCAGTGAGCAGTTCTTC. Translated: CASGGSAGVSEQFF. The full variable domain, in which reference TRBV12-5 and TRBJ2-1 provide the parts outside the CDR3, is DARVTQTPRHKVTEMGQEVTMRCQPILGHNTVFWYRQTMMQGLELLAYFRNRAPLDDSGMPKDRFSAEMPDATLATLKIQPSEPRDSAVYFCASGGSAGVSEQFFGPGTRLTVL.

This clone appeared a single time. The rearrangement uses TRBV27 and TRBJ2-3; 9 bases are shared with TRBD2. Germline V gene data show CDR1 as MNHEY and CDR2 as SMNVEV (reference sequence). V was clipped by 3 bases and J by 0 bases; unmatched bases: 7. The CDR3 is made up of 17 amino acids. This chain's CDR3 is CASSLWGLAGSTDTQYF. The CDR3 bases are TGTGCCAGCAGTTTGTGGGGGCTAGCGGGGAGCACAGATACGCAGTATTTT.

The rearrangement joins TRBV30 to TRBJ2-1; tentative D call: TRBD2 (5 bases). V was trimmed by 4 bases and J by 1 base, leaving 5 bases between them. This CDR3 spans 12 amino acids. Per germline, CDR1 GTSNPN and CDR2 SVGIG (reference sequence). The CDR3 DNA follows: TGTGCCTGGACGGGATCCTACAATGAGCAGTTCTTC. Translated: CAWTGSYNEQFF.

The chain is built from TRBV6-6 and TRBJ2-5, with no clear D. Between the trimmed V and J ends, which lost 6 bases and 1 base, there was a span of 15 bases. Germline V gene lookup returns CDR1 MNHNY and CDR2 SVGAGI (reference sequence). The CDR3 totals 15 residues. The DNA of the CDR3 is TGTGCCAGCAGCTCCCGGCCGCGGCTCCAAGAGACCCAGTACTTC. Amino acid sequence: CASSSRPRLQETQYF.

Here the CDR3 DNA reads TGTGCCACCAGTGACCCAAGCGGGAGATTCGCAGATACGCAGTATTTT. The encoded protein is CATSDPSGRFADTQYF. This rearrangement joins TRBV24-1 to TRBJ2-3; 8 bases agree with TRBD2. Trimming cost V 4 bases and J 4 bases; bases outside gene matches: 9. Germline assignment: CDR1 KGHDR and CDR2 SFDVKD. CDR3 length: 16 residues.

The CDR3 DNA sequence: TGTGCCACCAGTGCCCAGGCCTACTATGGCTACACCTTC. It codes for CATSAQAYYGYTF. The J gene is TRBJ1-2, the V gene TRBV24-1, with D unclear. The V gene lost 5 bases and the J gene lost 3 bases, with 9 bases spanning the gap. The CDR3 totals 13 residues. The V gene's germline CDR1 is KGHDR and CDR2 SFDVKD.

The chain links TRBV7-2 to TRBJ2-2; possible D gene TRBD2, 5 bases. Trimming left V 8 bases short and J 6 bases short, with 19 bases between. This CDR3 contains 15 residues. Germline assignment: CDR1 SGHTA and CDR2 FQGNSA. The CDR3 sequence: CASQGLLGKAGELFF. In DNA, the CDR3 is TGTGCCAGCCAAGGGCTTCTCGGGAAGGCCGGGGAGCTGTTTTTT.

The rearrangement links TRBV7-9 to TRBJ1-2; D remains ambiguous. V was shortened by 3 bases and J by 8 bases, with 13 bases between the two germline ends. The CDR3 sequence is 13 residues long. The germline V gene encodes CDR1 SEHNR and CDR2 FQNEAQ (reference sequence). Written as DNA, the CDR3 is TGTGCCAGCAGCTTTGGGGAGCGTAGCGGCTACACCTTC. It encodes CASSFGERSGYTF.

This chain joins TRBV3-1 (or the pseudogene TRBV3-2) and TRBJ1-3; TRBD1 agrees at 7 bases. Per the germline V gene, CDR1 is LGHDT and CDR2 is YNNKEL (reference sequence). This CDR3 spans 19 amino acids. Trimming cost V 4 bases and J 0 bases; bases outside gene matches: 15. DNA of the CDR3: TGTGCCAGCAGCCCGAGGGGGCCAGGGCGGGAAATCTCTGGAAACACCATATATTTT. This gives the protein CASSPRGPGREISGNTIYF.

This clone has just one count. V gene TRBV11-1 combines with J gene TRBJ2-1, with D possibly being TRBD1 (5 bases). Looked up from germline, CDR1 is SGHAT and CDR2 is FQDESV (reference sequence). The CDR3 is 13 amino acids. Trimming removed 1 base from V and 10 bases from J, with 11 bases in between. The CDR3 DNA reads TGTGCCAGCAGCTTAGGCCTGTGGACAGAGCAGTTCTTC. Its protein product is CASSLGLWTEQFF.

This clone was counted once. V gene TRBV2 combines with J gene TRBJ1-5; D unclear. The CDR3 covers 14 residues. Germline CDR1 and CDR2: SNHLY and FYNNEI. The germline V and J ends were trimmed by 7 bases and 6 bases, with 16 bases remaining between them. CDR3 protein: CASTTTQAGQPQHF. The CDR3 nucleotides are TGTGCCAGCACGACGACCCAAGCAGGTCAGCCCCAGCATTTT.

V usage is TRBV6-5 and J usage is TRBJ2-3; 8 nucleotides line up with TRBD1. This CDR3 spans 15 amino acids. V shed 8 bases and J 1 base; nucleotides not matched to a gene: 8. CDR1 MNHEY and CDR2 SVGAGI come from the germline V gene. CDR3 DNA: TGTGCCAGCGGGGACCCGGGACAGGGCACAGATACGCAGTATTTT. This translates into CASGDPGQGTDTQYF.

J is TRBJ2-1 and V is TRBV6-5; D unresolved. The CDR3 covers 12 residues. Trimming shortened V by 6 bases and J by 7 bases, and 10 bases separated the two germline ends. Germline V lookup: CDR1 MNHEY, CDR2 SVGAGI. The CDR3, as DNA: TGTGCCAGCAGGCGTCTGAGTAATGAGCAGTTCTTC. This encodes CASRRLSNEQFF.

The chain combines TRBV27 with TRBJ2-7; 10 bases are shared with TRBD1. V shed 7 bases, J shed 3 bases, and the junction held 18 bases outside the gene matches. The CDR3 length is 18 residues. Germline lookup yields CDR1 MNHEY and CDR2 SMNVEV (reference sequence). The CDR3 loop is CASTTGTGANEKFYEQYF. In DNA, the CDR3 is TGTGCCAGCACGACGGGGACAGGGGCTAACGAAAAGTTCTACGAGCAGTACTTC.

This clone was observed a single time. DNA for the CDR3: TGTGCCAGCAGTTACTTAGCGGGATGGGAGCATACGCAGTATTTT. It is translated as CASSYLAGWEHTQYF. The rearrangement links TRBV6-5 to TRBJ2-3, with 8 nucleotides matching TRBD2. The CDR3 has 15 residues. The V and J ends lost 1 base and 7 bases, in that order; junction bases with no gene match: 7. In germline, CDR1 is MNHEY, CDR2 SVGAGI.

Points on this clone: The same CDR3 can be traced to other DNA sequences in this sample. The V call is TRBV9, the J call TRBJ2-7; D might be TRBD1 (6 bases). CDR3 length: 14 amino acids. Trimming left V 0 bases short and J 3 bases short, with 10 bases between. Looked up from germline, CDR1 is SGDLS and CDR2 is YYNGEE. The CDR3 loop is CASSVGGRGYEQYF. CDR3 in DNA: TGTGCCAGCAGCGTAGGTGGCAGGGGCTACGAGCAGTACTTC.

The rearrangement joins TRBV27 to TRBJ2-1, with a possible D match to TRBD2 (5 bases). CDR1 MNHEY and CDR2 SMNVEV come from the germline V gene (reference sequence). Trimming took off 4 bases at V and 9 bases at J, with 25 bases between the two ends. The CDR3 covers 17 residues. For the CDR3, the DNA is TGTGCCAGCAGTTCTACTCCTCTTGGGATACGTCGGGGTGAGCAGTTCTTC. Translating it yields CASSSTPLGIRRGEQFF.

The V call is TRBV19, the J call TRBJ1-1; D remains ambiguous. This CDR3 is built from 13 residues. CDR1 LNHDA and CDR2 SQIVND come from the germline V gene (reference sequence). Trimming removed 5 bases at V and 5 bases at J, with 12 bases between. The CDR3 DNA sequence: TGTGCCAGTAGTGGGCGGGGATGGACTGAAGCTTTCTTT. It is translated as CASSGRGWTEAFF. The whole variable domain, remainder taken from reference TRBV19 and TRBJ1-1, is DGGITQSPKYLFRKEGQNVTLSCEQNLNHDAMYWYRQDPGQGLRLIYYSQIVNDFQKGDIAEGYSVSREKKESFPLTVTSAQKNPTAFYLCASSGRGWTEAFFGQGTRLTVV.

The rearrangement joins TRBV11-2 to TRBJ2-3, with D maybe TRBD2 (5 bases). CDR1 is SGHAT, CDR2 FQNNGV, per germline. The germline V and J ends were trimmed by 2 bases and 5 bases, with 14 bases remaining between them. The CDR3 loop spans 15 amino acids. This CDR3 is CASSLSPGAEDTQYF. The CDR3 nucleotides read TGTGCCAGCAGCTTATCCCCAGGAGCGGAAGATACGCAGTATTTT.

The chain employs TRBV7-6 and TRBJ1-1; 7 nucleotides align to TRBD1. The J segment lost 0 bases and the V segment lost 4 bases, leaving 8 bases of the junction unmatched. The CDR3 spans 16 residues. Germline V CDR1 and CDR2: SGHVS, FNYEAQ. As DNA, the CDR3 is TGTGCCAGCAGCTCGTCGACAGGGCGGATGAACACTGAAGCTTTCTTT. Protein: CASSSSTGRMNTEAFF.

This clone is a singleton in its sample. The chain uses TRBV7-9 and TRBJ1-1, with a weak D call TRBD1 (6 bases). The V gene lost 1 base and the J gene lost 10 bases, with 13 bases spanning the gap. CDR3 length: 13 amino acids. Per the germline V gene, CDR1 is SEHNR and CDR2 is FQNEAQ (reference sequence). The CDR3 here is CASSLDREGRAFF. In nucleotides, the CDR3 is TGTGCCAGCAGCTTAGACAGGGAAGGGCGAGCTTTCTTT.

The CDR3: CASSASGTGVTGELFF. CDR3 DNA sequence: TGTGCCAGCTCCGCGTCCGGGACAGGGGTGACCGGGGAGCTGTTTTTT. V usage is TRBV18 and J usage is TRBJ2-2; TRBD1 matches at 10 bases. After removal of 6 bases from V and 5 bases from J, the junction contained 9 bases not matched to a gene. The CDR3 runs to 16 residues. Germline V lookup: CDR1 KGHSH, CDR2 LQKENI.

V usage is TRBV29-1 and J usage is TRBJ2-1; 9 bases align to TRBD1. CDR1 is SQVTM and CDR2 is ANQGSEA in the germline V gene. V was pared by 3 bases and J by 7 bases, with 7 bases of the junction left unmatched. This CDR3 comprises 14 residues. CDR3 DNA: TGCAGCGTTGAGAAGGGACAGGGTACTAATGAGCAGTTCTTC. As protein: CSVEKGQGTNEQFF.

The gene calls are TRBV11-2 and TRBJ2-5, with D tentatively TRBD2 (5 bases). CDR3 length: 14 amino acids. Looked up from germline, CDR1 is SGHAT and CDR2 is FQNNGV. Trimming cost V 5 bases and J 4 bases, with 14 bases left between them. CDR3 in DNA: TGTGCCAGCAGCCCCGGGGTGACGGGAGAGACCCAGTACTTC. It encodes CASSPGVTGETQYF.

V is TRBV5-4 and J is TRBJ2-1; D is unresolved. The V end lost 1 base, the J end lost 9 bases, and 17 bases lay between the germline ends. Germline-derived CDR1 and CDR2 are SGHNT and YYREEE (reference sequence). This CDR3 comprises 15 residues. CDR3 sequence reads: CASSLSESGPGEQFF. The DNA of the CDR3 is TGTGCCAGCAGCTTGTCCGAAAGTGGGCCCGGTGAGCAGTTCTTC.

This clone was recorded once. The chain combines TRBV2 with TRBJ2-2, with D perhaps matching TRBD1 (5 bases). Looked up from germline, CDR1 is SNHLY and CDR2 is FYNNEI. The CDR3 consists of 15 residues. The V gene lost 3 bases and the J gene lost 0 bases, with 8 bases spanning the gap. The CDR3: CASSDDSANTGELFF. Written as DNA, the CDR3 is TGTGCCAGCAGTGATGACAGCGCGAACACCGGGGAGCTGTTTTTT. Full variable domain (missing parts from reference TRBV2 and TRBJ2-2): EPEVTQTPSHQVTQMGQEVILRCVPISNHLYFYWYRQILGQKVEFLVSFYNNEISEKSEIFDDQFSVERPDGSNFTLKIRSTKLEDSAMYFCASSDDSANTGELFFGEGSRLTVL.

The V call is TRBV5-1, the J call TRBJ2-7; D ambiguous. This CDR3 is 14 amino acids long. Germline V gene sequence: CDR1 SGHRS, CDR2 YFSETQ. With 1 base removed from V and 0 bases from J, the gap between germline ends came to 8 bases. CDR3 sequence: CASSLTESSYEQYF. CDR3 nucleotide sequence: TGCGCCAGCAGCTTGACGGAGAGCTCCTACGAGCAGTACTTC.

A few counts support this clone. V usage is TRBV12-5 and J usage is TRBJ1-6; the D is unclear. The CDR3 sequence is 12 residues long. CDR1 and CDR2 from the germline V gene are LGHNT and FRNRAP. V was shortened by 6 bases and J by 10 bases, with 10 bases between the two germline ends. CDR3 in DNA: TGTGCTAGTGGCTCCAGTCAGTCACCCCTCCACTTT. Its protein is CASGSSQSPLHF.

The chain uses TRBV3-1 (or the pseudogene TRBV3-2) and TRBJ2-5; a possible D gene is TRBD2 (5 bases). The CDR3 sequence is 14 residues long. The germline V gene has CDR1 LGHDT and CDR2 YNNKEL (reference sequence). Trimming cost V 2 bases and J 5 bases, with 12 bases left between them. The CDR3: CASSQMSSGETQYF. The CDR3 coding sequence is TGTGCCAGCAGCCAAATGAGCTCGGGGGAGACCCAGTACTTC.